This TCR beta chain is drawn from a study of blood T cell repertoires in COVID-19. As for the study in general: Sites across the United States, Italy and Spain contributed samples from acute and convalescent COVID-19. T cells, B-cell-depleted T cells, or PBMCs provided the cDNA or gDNA that served as material.

CDR1 and CDR2 (germline): SGHRS, YFSETQ. Unmatched junction bases numbered 7, after V lost 4 bases and J lost 6 bases. The length of the CDR3 is 15 residues. How the authors handled the data: Reference gene primer amplification gave estimated nucleated cell counts. Repertoires were generated with immunoSEQ multiplex PCR, while TCRdb's copy carries only in-frame clones and drops some. D and trimming come from the DNA, and the V and J calls and clone size come from that table. The sample lists 70,000 to 100,000 clones; about 88% were seen once. The source material was peripheral blood. This receptor was identified in a woman older than 75 with acute or convalescent COVID-19. This chain joins TRBV5-1 and TRBJ1-6, with 7 bases aligning to TRBD1. The CDR3 DNA sequence: TGCGCCAGCAGCAAGGCGGGACAGACTAATTCACCCCTCCACTTT. Amino acid sequence: CASSKAGQTNSPLHF.